This TCR beta chain was obtained from a study of blood T cell repertoires in COVID-19. Measured with immunoSEQ multiplex PCR; TCRdb has only the in-frame clones, and not every one. The table includes roughly 110,000 clones, roughly 90% detected once. Trimming took off 3 bases at V and 0 bases at J, with 10 bases between the two ends. Germline CDR1 SGHRS, CDR2 YFSETQ. The CDR3 length is 15 residues. This receptor was taken from a man aged 35-49 years with active or convalescent COVID-19. The rearrangement joins TRBV5-1 to TRBJ2-1, with D possibly TRBD2 on 6 matching bases. The sequencing sample was made of peripheral blood. The CDR3 here is CASSWDSNSYNEQFF. The DNA of the CDR3 is TGCGCCAGCAGCTGGGACTCCAACTCCTACAATGAGCAGTTCTTC.